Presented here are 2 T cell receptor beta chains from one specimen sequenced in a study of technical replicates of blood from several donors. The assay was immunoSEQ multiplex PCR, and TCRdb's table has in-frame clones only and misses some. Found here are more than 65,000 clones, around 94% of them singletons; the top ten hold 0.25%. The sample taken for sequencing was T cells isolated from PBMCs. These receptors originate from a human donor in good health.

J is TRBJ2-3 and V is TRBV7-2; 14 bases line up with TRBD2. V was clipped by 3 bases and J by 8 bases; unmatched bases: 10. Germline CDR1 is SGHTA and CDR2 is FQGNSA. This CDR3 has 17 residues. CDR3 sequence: CASSFWRTSGRTTTQYF. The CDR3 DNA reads TGTGCCAGCAGCTTCTGGAGGACTAGCGGGAGGACAACTACGCAGTATTTT.

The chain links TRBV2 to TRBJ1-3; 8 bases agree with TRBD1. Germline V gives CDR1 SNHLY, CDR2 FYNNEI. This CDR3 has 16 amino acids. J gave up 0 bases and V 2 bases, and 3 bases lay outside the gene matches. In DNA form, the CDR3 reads TGTGCCAGCAGTGAAAACAGGGGGTCCTCTGGAAACACCATATATTTT. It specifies CASSENRGSSGNTIYF.